The 14 T cell receptor beta chains given below trace back to one sample, sequenced in a study of shared clonotypes between healthy human individuals. Terminally differentiated effector memory CD45RA+ cells were left out of the naive CD8 fraction, which was CD45RO-negative and positively selected for CCR7. Data came from immunoSEQ multiplex PCR; TCRdb stores just in-frame clones and leaves some out. The table lists hundreds of thousands of clones, roughly 95% of them singletons. Sequencing was carried out using naive CD8+ T cells sorted from blood. Source of these receptors: a woman aged 30 to 39 in good health.

This clone was picked up one time. The chain uses TRBV5-6 and TRBJ2-1; D may be TRBD1 (6 bases). Germline V CDR1 and CDR2: SGHDT, YYEEEE. Trimming shortened V by 3 bases and J by 6 bases, and 10 bases separated the two germline ends. CDR3 size: 13 residues. The CDR3 spells CASSSTGGNEQFF. The DNA of the CDR3 is TGTGCCAGCAGCTCGACAGGAGGCAATGAGCAGTTCTTC.

The chain links TRBV14 to TRBJ2-3; D may be TRBD2 (5 bases). This CDR3 has 15 amino acids. Germline-derived CDR1 and CDR2 are SGHDN and FVKESK. Trimming shortened V by 4 bases and J by 6 bases, and 17 bases separated the two germline ends. The CDR3 DNA sequence: TGTGCCAGCAGCCGGGATCTCGGACTTGGGGATACGCAGTATTTT. Translated, it gives CASSRDLGLGDTQYF. Filled out from reference TRBV14 and TRBJ2-3, the complete variable domain reads EAGVTQFPSHSVIEKGQTVTLRCDPISGHDNLYWYRRVMGKEIKFLLHFVKESKQDESGMPNNRFLAERTGGTYSTLKVQPAELEDSGVYFCASSRDLGLGDTQYFGPGTRLTVL.

The chain uses TRBV28 and TRBJ2-7; D possibly uses TRBD1 or TRBD2 (6 bases each). This CDR3 region has 13 residues. From germline, CDR1 is MDHEN and CDR2 SYDVKM. Trimming stripped 1 base from V and 7 bases from J, with 11 bases between. The CDR3 sequence: CASSLYRAGEQYF. CDR3 sequence (DNA): TGTGCCAGCAGTTTATACAGGGCGGGGGAGCAGTACTTC.

The V gene is TRBV30, the J gene TRBJ1-5; D possibly corresponds to TRBD1 (5 bases). CDR3 length equals 16 residues. CDR1 GTSNPN and CDR2 SVGIG come from the germline V gene (reference sequence). V lost 2 bases, J lost 10 bases, and 24 bases lay in between. The chain's CDR3 is CAWSLPGRGVRDPQHF. CDR3 nucleotides: TGTGCCTGGAGTCTACCCGGACGGGGAGTTAGGGACCCCCAGCATTTT.

The genes are TRBV2 and TRBJ2-7; D perhaps matches TRBD2 (6 bases). The CDR3 is 10 residues long. CDR1 SNHLY and CDR2 FYNNEI come from the germline V gene. Trimming shortened V by 4 bases and J by 12 bases, and 10 bases separated the two germline ends. DNA for the CDR3: TGTGCCAGCAGTGGGGGACTTCTGTACTTC. This codes for CASSGGLLYF.

The rearrangement joins TRBV27 to TRBJ2-1, with 7 bases fitting TRBD2. Trimming took 4 bases from V and 4 from J; bases not matched to a gene: 10. The germline V gene encodes CDR1 MNHEY and CDR2 SMNVEV (reference sequence). The CDR3 covers 16 residues. The CDR3 sequence is CASSSPPWREYNEQFF. The CDR3 DNA reads TGTGCCAGCAGTTCCCCTCCCTGGCGGGAGTACAATGAGCAGTTCTTC.

This chain joins TRBV10-1 and TRBJ2-1; TRBD1 matches 8 bases. Trimming at V came to 4 bases and at J to 10 bases, leaving 3 bases not matched to a gene. The CDR3 runs 12 residues. Per the germline V gene, CDR1 is WNHNN and CDR2 is SYGVQD (reference sequence). Here the CDR3 DNA reads TGCGCCAGCAGTGGGGGACAGGTGGAGCAGTTCTTC. Its protein product is CASSGGQVEQFF.

CDR3 nucleotides: TGTGCCAGCACCTTCGAAATCGGCACTGAAGCTTTCTTT. It is translated as CASTFEIGTEAFF. V gene TRBV28 combines with J gene TRBJ1-1; D gene ambiguous. Per germline, CDR1 MDHEN and CDR2 SYDVKM. V lost 7 bases and J lost 4, with 13 bases in between. The CDR3 covers 13 residues.

The rearrangement links TRBV7-9 to TRBJ1-1, with 10 bases aligning to TRBD1. Germline V gene sequence: CDR1 SEHNR, CDR2 FQNEAQ (reference sequence). Trimming removed 8 bases from V and 10 bases from J; junction bases left unmatched: 13. The CDR3 is 14 residues long. The CDR3 DNA sequence: TGTGCCAGCGGGCCCCGGGACAGGGGTTTCATAGCTTTCTTT. Protein product: CASGPRDRGFIAFF. Using reference TRBV7-9 and TRBJ1-1 for the parts outside the CDR3, the full variable domain is DTGVSQNPRHKITKRGQNVTFRCDPISEHNRLYWYRQTLGQGPEFLTYFQNEAQLEKSRLLSDRFSAERPKGSFSTLEIQRTEQGDSAMYLCASGPRDRGFIAFFGQGTRLTVV.

The chain employs TRBV7-8 and TRBJ2-1; TRBD2 aligns across 8 bases. Per germline, CDR1 SGHVS and CDR2 FQNEAQ. After removal of 5 bases from V and 0 bases from J, the junction contained 6 bases not matched to a gene. The CDR3 spans 16 residues. CDR3 coding DNA: TGTGCCAGCAGCATCCAGCGGGGGAGCTCCTACAATGAGCAGTTCTTC. Translating it yields CASSIQRGSSYNEQFF.

The chain has TRBV15 and TRBJ2-5; tentative D call: TRBD1 (6 bases). V lost 1 base and J lost 5, with 17 bases in between. Germline assignment: CDR1 LNHNV and CDR2 YYDKDF (reference sequence). The CDR3 has 16 residues. The CDR3 coding sequence is TGTGCCACCAGCAGAGGACAAGGGACACCGCAGGAGACCCAGTACTTC. It specifies CATSRGQGTPQETQYF.

V is TRBV7-8 and J is TRBJ2-2; unclear D gene. Trimming cost V 6 bases and J 4 bases, with 9 bases left between them. This CDR3 comprises 13 residues. Per germline, CDR1 SGHVS and CDR2 FQNEAQ. This CDR3 reads CASRPATTGELFF. In nucleotides, the CDR3 is TGTGCCAGCAGACCCGCAACCACCGGGGAGCTGTTTTTT.

The rearrangement joins TRBV4-2 to TRBJ2-1; 11 bases map to TRBD2. Germline-derived CDR1 and CDR2 are LGHNA and YNFKEQ. The junction had 27 bases not matched to a gene; V was cut back by 4 bases and J by 16 bases. The CDR3 consists of 19 residues. The CDR3 nucleotides read TGTGCCAGCAGCCCGGTAGCGGGAGGGCCTCGGGTTGATCTTGATCGACCCTTCTTC. Translated: CASSPVAGGPRVDLDRPFF.

This CDR3 reads CASSYIGTGELFF. The CDR3 DNA is TGTGCCAGCAGTTACATTGGGACCGGGGAGCTGTTTTTT. This chain uses TRBV27 with TRBJ2-2; D is uncertain. CDR3 length: 13 amino acids. Trimming took 4 bases from V and 5 from J, leaving 8 bases between them. The germline V gene encodes CDR1 MNHEY and CDR2 SMNVEV (reference sequence).